This TCR beta chain was captured in a study of shared clonotypes between healthy human individuals. Clones were read by immunoSEQ multiplex PCR, and TCRdb kept only the in-frame ones, dropping some. This sample carries about 2.4 million clones, approximately 90% of them seen once, and the ten largest clones take over 0.12%. This clone was observed once. The CDR3 consists of 15 residues. Trimming shortened V by 5 bases and J by 4 bases, and 15 bases separated the two germline ends. Germline CDR1 is MNHEY and CDR2 is SVGAGI. The J gene is TRBJ2-1, the V gene TRBV6-5; possibly TRBD2 for D (5 bases). This receptor was obtained from a man aged 18 to 30 in good health. Material: naive CD4+ T cells sorted from blood. Sample subset: CD45RA+ positively selected. CDR3 nucleotides: TGTGCCAGCAGTAGGTATAGCGACCCGTACAATGAGCAGTTCTTC. This codes for CASSRYSDPYNEQFF.